This passage covers 6 T cell receptor beta chains from one sample sequenced in a study of CD8+CD57+ T cells in acquired aplastic anemia. The authors sequenced patients whose flow cytometry had shown CD8+CD57+ cell expansion. The template for TCR beta VDJ and CDR3 sequence profiling was genomic DNA. TCRdb itself ran the reads through MiXCR, one entry per CDR3 protein. The profile shows roughly 250,000 distinct CDR3 sequences, approximately 79% of them singletons. The source material was sorted CD4+, CD8+, or CD8+CD57+ T cells (not recorded which) from PBMCs. The receptors here all came from a human donor with aplastic anemia.

As to this clonotype: Relative to the germline gene, one junction end is altered; a read error may explain this. The chain has TRBV5-1 and TRBJ2-5; tentatively, D is TRBD2 (5 bases). The V gene's germline CDR1 is SGHRS and CDR2 YFSETQ. CDR3 length equals 12 residues. This CDR3 is CAGSLAGGTQYF. CDR3 DNA sequence: TGCGCCGGCAGCTTGGCTGGAGGGACCCAGTACTTC.

This sequence joins TRBV15 and TRBJ2-3; no clear D gene. The end of the DNA is better explained by TRBJ2-5, so the J call may be wrong. In germline, CDR1 is LNHNV, CDR2 YYDKDF (reference sequence). CDR3 size: 14 residues. CDR3 DNA sequence: TGTGCCAGCAGTAGAGGCGGCGAGCACGATACCCAGTACTTC. Translated: CASSRGGEHDTQYF.

The chain joins TRBV9 to TRBJ2-3; 7 bases map to TRBD1. After removal of 0 bases from V and 14 bases from J, the junction contained 12 bases not matched to a gene. Looked up from germline, CDR1 is SGDLS and CDR2 is YYNGEE. The CDR3 sequence is 14 residues long. The DNA for the CDR3 is TGTGCCAGCAGCGTAGGGGGACAGAGCACTACGACGTATTTT. This encodes CASSVGGQSTTTYF.

This clonotype has at least ten counts. The gene calls are TRBV20-1 and TRBJ2-3; 10 positions agree with TRBD2. J gave up 11 bases and V 6 bases, and 17 bases lay outside the gene matches. The CDR3 is 15 amino acids. From germline, CDR1 is DFQATT and CDR2 SNEGSKA (reference sequence). DNA for the CDR3: TGCAGTGCCCGAGCCCTAGCGGGAGAGTACAATGAGCAGTATTTT. This encodes CSARALAGEYNEQYF.

The J gene is TRBJ2-7, the V gene TRBV7-8; TRBD1 matches 8 bases. CDR3 length: 16 amino acids. Looked up from germline, CDR1 is SGHVS and CDR2 is FQNEAQ. V was clipped by 5 bases and J by 4 bases; unmatched bases: 13. Here the CDR3 reads CASSHRQGNSPYEQYF. The DNA for the CDR3 is TGTGCCAGCAGCCACCGACAGGGGAATTCCCCATACGAGCAGTACTTC.

The chain carries TRBV6-1 and TRBJ1-2; the D gene is possibly TRBD1 (5 bases). Trimming left V 5 bases short and J 2 bases short, with 15 bases between. The length of the CDR3 is 15 residues. Germline CDR1 reads MNHNS; CDR2 reads SASEGT. The CDR3 DNA sequence: TGTGCCAGCAGTCGGAACCCAGGGTCAAACTATGGCTACACCTTC. This translates into CASSRNPGSNYGYTF.